This T cell receptor (beta chain) was retrieved from a study of T-cell reconstitution after alpha-beta-depleted transplantation in children. Overall study findings and caveats: T-cell counts and diversity at one year following transplant were attributed mainly to newly produced T cells. Several hundred expanded graft clones reportedly gave rise to the alpha-beta T cells present about two months after transplant. Surviving recipient cells, namely T cells and thymic progenitors, were the source of high day-60 TCRbeta diversity in some patients.

As concerns this clonotype: No antigen is known for it.

CDR1 and CDR2 from the germline V gene are MGHRA and YSYEKL. Trimming pared 4 bases from V and 6 bases from J, leaving 13 bases between. The CDR3 has 14 amino acids. TCRbeta library construction was performed incorporating unique molecular identifiers. From the PCR reads, TCRdb called clonotypes with MiXCR, one entry per CDR3 protein. The table shows approximately 240,000 distinct CDR3 sequences, with 11% occurring only once. The J gene is TRBJ2-1, the V gene TRBV4-1; D is undetermined. The TCR comes from a child younger than two with acute myeloid leukemia, due to receive a stem cell transplant. Material: PBMCs, obtained before TCRalphabeta/CD19-depleted stem cell transplant. The CDR3 DNA reads TGCGCCAGCAGCCCCTGGGCTGCCGGCAATGAGCAGTTCTTC. This codes for CASSPWAAGNEQFF.